This entry is about one T cell receptor (beta chain). Additional DNA sequences in this sample encode the identical CDR3. V lost 5 bases and J lost 2, with 9 bases in between. Germline-derived CDR1 and CDR2 are SGHTA and FQGTGA. The CDR3 is made up of 13 amino acids. The record originates from a study of blood T cell repertoires in COVID-19. As for the study in general: The United States, Italy and Spain supplied acute and convalescent COVID-19 samples.

Here immunoSEQ multiplex PCR was the method, and the copy in TCRdb shows in-frame clones only, minus some. The repertoire holds around 250,000 clones, with about 82% as singletons. The clonotype comes from a woman aged 45 to 65 with acute COVID-19. The sequencing input was PBMCs or T cells enriched from blood (not recorded which). The chain combines TRBV7-3 with TRBJ1-2; TRBD1 might be the D (6 bases). The CDR3 spells CASSPDRNYGYTF. In DNA form, the CDR3 reads TGTGCCAGCAGCCCGGACAGAAACTATGGCTACACCTTC. The variable domain in full, completed from reference TRBV7-3 and TRBJ1-2, reads GAGVSQTPSNKVTEKGKYVELRCDPISGHTALYWYRQSLGQGPEFLIYFQGTGAADDSGLPNDRFFAVRPEGSVSTLKIQRTERGDSAVYLCASSPDRNYGYTFGSGTRLTVV.